This T cell receptor (beta chain) was captured in a study of beta chain features in type 1 diabetes. General study points: TCRB CDR3s were moderately but significantly shorter in Type 1 diabetes patients in all four CD4+ subsets. Shorter templates may be favored by PCR, equally so in patients and controls. Still unanswered here is whether HLA type influences TCRB rearrangement.

Stem cell-like memory, regulatory, central memory and naive CD4+ cells were sorted via CD45RO/CCR7/CD25/CD127/CD95/CD27. Concerning this clone itself: Its antigen is not identified.

This CDR3 is built from 12 residues. The germline V gene has CDR1 SGHRS and CDR2 YFSETQ. Trimming cost V 0 bases and J 10 bases, with 9 bases left between them. Reverse transcribing all isolated RNA meant expressed TCRB transcripts were sequenced. TCRdb's table, derived via immunoSEQ multiplex PCR, lists solely in-frame clones and lacks some. Of some 500,000 clones listed, about an eighth are singletons. The sequenced sample was naive CD4+ T cells from blood. The TCR originated in a woman aged 18-29 years in good health. V and J are TRBV5-1 and TRBJ2-3; D is perhaps TRBD2 (6 bases). The DNA for the CDR3 is TGCGCCAGCAGCTTGGCCCCGGGGGCGCAGTATTTT. Amino acids: CASSLAPGAQYF.